This T cell receptor beta chain was profiled in a study of blood T cell repertoires in COVID-19. Some clones are missing from TCRdb's copy, which holds only in-frame ones; the method was immunoSEQ multiplex PCR. The repertoire has roughly 74,000 clones, 88% of them found once; the top ten carry approximately 3%. The CDR3 runs to 14 residues. Germline values: CDR1 SGHRS, CDR2 YFSETQ. Trimming took 1 base from V and 6 from J, leaving 10 bases between them. The sample comprised peripheral blood. The chain joins TRBV5-1 to TRBJ2-2; D gene ambiguous. This sequence was found in a man between 65 and 85 years old with active or convalescent COVID-19. CDR3 nucleotide sequence: TGCGCCAGCAGCTTGTCACAGTACCCCGGGGAGCTGTTTTTT. The encoded protein is CASSLSQYPGELFF.